This TCR beta chain was obtained from a study of intratumoral heterogeneity in liver cancer. Some background on the complete study: Across the full approximately 15-patient cohort, most patients were male and a median age of roughly 69 years was recorded. RNA-seq, DNA sequencing, TCR-seq and SNP array data from multiple regions of hepatocellular carcinoma specimens were combined in the study to investigate intratumor heterogeneity. A total of 71 multiregional samples from around 14 HCC patients, consisting of approximately 49 tumoral and 20 adjacent nontumoral regions, were included in the overall cohort.

As to this clone: Its antigen is not yet known. The record has no base qualities; no much larger clone is one base away.

Every patient had early-stage hepatocellular carcinoma and received no therapy prior to surgical resection. Sampled areas lacked macroscopic evidence of necrosis or hemorrhage. Multiple regions from two patients underwent TCR sequencing (ImmunoSeq). Each frozen resection tissue sample was taken at least 1 cm away from every other sample. The N label marked samples taken from nontumoral liver tissue adjacent to the tumor. The DNeasy blood and tissue kit was used to extract genomic DNA from bulk tissue. Study-wide conclusions, independent of this receptor: The authors noted a relatively low number of patients and under-sampled tumor-infiltrating lymphocyte representation as limitations.

Including the terminal cysteine and phenylalanine, the CDR3 comprises 14 residues. Of all the DNA, just the CDR3 is kept, 42 bases in frame from base 1. CDR1 and CDR2, looked up from the germline V gene (reference sequence), are LGHDT and YNNKEL. Trimming takes 7 bases off V and 1 base off J; junction bases not matched to a gene: 6. The immunoSEQ assay was used to sequence TCR beta chain CDR3 regions from genomic DNA. Primers annealing to V and J segments amplified rearranged VDJ segments. As for the authors' bioinformatics: The ImmunoSeq Analyzer software was used to calculate clonality and richness metrics. To find clones with differing abundance between regions, Fisher's exact test was applied together with a beta-binomial method for extra stringency. TCRdb re-hosts the immuneACCESS table, in-frame sequences only. Its copies lack some clones; in the studies checked, an unresolved V gene accounts for under half of them, and the cause for the rest is not known. The V and J calls and clone size come from that table; D and trimming were worked out from the DNA. Within this sample are approximately 20,000 clones, with around 78% of them counted one time only. The ten largest clones take up approximately 18% of the sample.

This receptor chain uses TRBV3-1 (or the pseudogene TRBV3-2) and TRBJ2-7; 8 bases in the middle match TRBD1. The clonotype was recovered from a woman aged 70-85 years with hepatocellular carcinoma. The starting material was tumor-adjacent normal tissue, obtained before any cancer treatment. The base sequence is TGTGCCAGCACCAAGGGACAGGTTTCCTACGAGCAGTACTTC. Its coded protein is CASTKGQVSYEQYF.